A selection of T cell receptor beta chains follows, all from one sample in a study of T cells in Graves' hyperthyroidism and ophthalmopathy. MiXCR, applied by TCRdb to the multiplex PCR reads, yields one record per CDR3 protein. The table has some 370,000 distinct CDR3 sequences, over 12% seen once. The source material was blood. These receptors originate from a man in his fifties with Graves' ophthalmopathy. The CDR3 runs from the conserved cysteine through the conserved F or W. A D gene is named only where the DNA matches it firmly. Size is stated for part of the rows, as once, few or many counts, or as a class when the clone is expanded.

>TRBD2|TRBJ2-7|TRBV20-1|-
CSASRLAGAGEQYF
TGCAGTGCTAGCCGACTAGCGGGAGCCGGAGAGCAGTACTTC
>-|TRBJ2-1|TRBV7-9|many
CASSEGRTGLSYNEQFF
TGTGCCAGCAGCGAGGGCAGGACTGGACTTTCCTACAATGAGCAGTTCTTC
>-|TRBJ1-2|TRBV28|-
CASSGGPTNYGYTF
TGTGCCAGCAGTGGCGGACCAACTAACTATGGCTACACCTTC
>-|TRBJ2-1|TRBV11-1|few
CASSLGWSTPTQSYNEQFF
TGTGCCAGCAGCTTAGGATGGTCGACCCCCACCCAGAGTTACAATGAGCAGTTCTTC
>TRBD1|TRBJ2-7|TRBV7-9|-
CASSSHDRAYEQYF
TGTGCCAGCAGCTCCCACGACAGGGCCTACGAGCAGTACTTC
>TRBD1|TRBJ2-3|TRBV5-1|many
CASSLKVRDRGRIGTDTQYF
TGCGCCAGCAGCTTGAAAGTCCGGGACAGGGGGCGGATTGGCACAGATACGCAGTATTTT
>-|TRBJ2-5|TRBV25-1|few
CASSVPTRGETQYF
TGTGCCAGCAGTGTGCCCACGAGAGGAGAGACCCAGTACTTC
>TRBD2|TRBJ2-3|TRBV10-1|few
CASNGLGNMARDTQYF
TGCGCCAGCAATGGACTAGGGAATATGGCGCGAGATACGCAGTATTTT
>-|TRBJ1-1|TRBV9|few
CASSVLGSDTEAFF
TGTGCCAGCAGCGTTTTAGGGTCGGACACTGAAGCTTTCTTT
>TRBD2|TRBJ2-5|TRBV28|many
CASSSSSGIGTQYF
TGTGCCAGCAGTAGCTCTAGCGGGATCGGGACCCAGTACTTC
>-|TRBJ2-7|TRBV5-4|-
CASNLYEQYF
TGTGCCAGCAACCTCTACGAGCAGTACTTC
>-|TRBJ1-2|TRBV28|few
CASSHPREGTLYGYTF
TGTGCCAGCAGTCACCCTCGGGAGGGGACCCTCTATGGCTACACCTTC
>-|TRBJ1-5|TRBV3-1|-
CASSVGLNQPQHF
TGTGCCAGCAGCGTAGGGCTCAATCAGCCCCAGCATTTT
>TRBD1|TRBJ2-4|TRBV20-1|many
CSASVYGTGVGKNIQYF
TGCAGTGCTAGCGTATATGGGACAGGGGTCGGCAAAAACATTCAGTACTTC
>TRBD2|TRBJ2-3|TRBV5-1|many
CASSGGAGEADTQYF
TGCGCCAGCAGCGGGGGAGCGGGAGAGGCAGATACGCAGTATTTT
>-|TRBJ2-7|TRBV7-9|few
CASSLSVEQYF
TGTGCCAGCAGCTTATCTGTTGAGCAGTACTTC
>TRBD1|TRBJ2-1|TRBV28|many
CASTNRQGAYNEQFF
TGTGCCAGCACCAATCGACAGGGGGCCTACAATGAGCAGTTCTTC
>TRBD1|TRBJ2-7|TRBV19|few
CATVGKGDSSYEQYF
TGTGCCACAGTAGGGAAAGGGGACAGCTCCTACGAGCAGTACTTC
>-|TRBJ2-3|TRBV20-1|many
CSARAFGRGRSDTQYF
TGCAGTGCTAGAGCTTTTGGGCGAGGAAGGTCGGATACGCAGTATTTT
>TRBD2|TRBJ2-3|TRBV12-3/TRBV12-4|many
CASSLMTSGTDTQYF
TGTGCCAGCAGTTTGATGACTAGCGGGACAGATACGCAGTATTTT
>-|TRBJ2-7|TRBV2|many
CASQLTSYEQYF
TGTGCCAGTCAGCTTACGTCCTACGAGCAGTACTTC
>TRBD2|TRBJ2-6|TRBV7-9|-
CASRRGGVTGANVLTF
TGTGCCAGCAGACGGGGGGGAGTGACAGGGGCCAACGTCCTGACTTTC
>-|TRBJ1-2|TRBV18|many
CASSPGDPKTGYGYTF
TGTGCCAGCTCACCCGGAGACCCGAAAACCGGCTATGGCTACACCTTC
>-|TRBJ2-3|TRBV5-1|few
CASSAADTQYF
TGCGCCAGCAGCGCAGCGGATACGCAGTATTTT
>TRBD1|TRBJ1-2|TRBV27|many
CASSQQGAYGYTF
TGTGCCAGCAGTCAACAGGGGGCGTATGGCTACACCTTC
>-|TRBJ2-5|TRBV6-9|-
CASSWTLEETQYF
TGTGCCAGCAGTTGGACATTAGAAGAGACCCAGTACTTC
>TRBD1|TRBJ1-2|TRBV19|-
CATTPLQGAKNYGYTF
TGTGCCACAACCCCCCTACAGGGGGCGAAGAACTATGGCTACACCTTC
>-|TRBJ2-7|TRBV9|many
CASSVGAGRDAYEQYF
TGTGCCAGCAGCGTAGGGGCTGGGCGTGATGCGTACGAGCAGTACTTC
>-|TRBJ1-3|TRBV10-3|-
CAITETNSGNTIYF
TGTGCCATCACCGAGACAAACTCTGGAAACACCATATATTTT
>-|TRBJ2-5|TRBV18|many
CASSPLGSETQYF
TGTGCCAGCTCACCACTAGGATCGGAGACCCAGTACTTC
>-|TRBJ2-7|TRBV29-1|-
CSAHRGDYEQYF
TGCAGCGCCCACAGAGGGGACTACGAGCAGTACTTC
>TRBD1|TRBJ1-5|TRBV7-8|-
CASTPIARTGNQPQHF
TGTGCCAGCACCCCCATCGCCCGGACAGGGAACCAGCCCCAGCATTTT
>-|TRBJ2-7|TRBV29-1|many
CSVYRSYEQYF
TGCAGCGTGTACCGGTCGTACGAGCAGTACTTC
>-|TRBJ1-2|TRBV14|many
CASSRVAGTNYGYTF
TGTGCCAGCAGCCGCGTAGCGGGAACTAACTATGGCTACACCTTC
>TRBD2|TRBJ2-1|TRBV20-1|many
CSARDLLAGSSYNEQFF
TGCAGTGCTAGAGATTTATTAGCGGGAAGCTCCTACAATGAGCAGTTCTTC
>-|TRBJ2-7|TRBV7-9|many
CASSYGGRHLPSRGLYYEQYF
TGTGCCAGCAGCTATGGGGGCAGACACCTCCCCAGCCGGGGCCTATACTACGAGCAGTACTTC
>-|TRBJ1-5|TRBV12-3/TRBV12-4|many
CASSRTHDSQNQPQHF
TGTGCCAGCAGCCGAACCCACGACAGCCAAAATCAGCCCCAGCATTTT
>-|TRBJ2-3|TRBV20-1|many
CSASLAFDTQYF
TGCAGTGCGAGCCTTGCTTTCGATACGCAGTATTTT
>TRBD2|TRBJ2-3|TRBV20-1|-
CSANSGRASSTDTQYF
TGCAGTGCTAATAGCGGGAGGGCCTCCAGCACAGATACGCAGTATTTT